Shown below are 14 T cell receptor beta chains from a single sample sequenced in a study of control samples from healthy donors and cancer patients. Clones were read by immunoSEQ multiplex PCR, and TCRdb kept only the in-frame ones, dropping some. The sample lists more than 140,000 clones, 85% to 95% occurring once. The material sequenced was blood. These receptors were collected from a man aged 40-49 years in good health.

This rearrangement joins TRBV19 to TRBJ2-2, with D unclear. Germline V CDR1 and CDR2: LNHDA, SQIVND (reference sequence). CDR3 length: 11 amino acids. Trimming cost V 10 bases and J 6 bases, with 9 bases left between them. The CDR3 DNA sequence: TGTGCCAAGTCTAGGGCCGGGGAGCTGTTTTTT. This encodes CAKSRAGELFF. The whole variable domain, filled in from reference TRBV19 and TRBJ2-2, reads DGGITQSPKYLFRKEGQNVTLSCEQNLNHDAMYWYRQDPGQGLRLIYYSQIVNDFQKGDIAEGYSVSREKKESFPLTVTSAQKNPTAFYLCAKSRAGELFFGEGSRLTVL.

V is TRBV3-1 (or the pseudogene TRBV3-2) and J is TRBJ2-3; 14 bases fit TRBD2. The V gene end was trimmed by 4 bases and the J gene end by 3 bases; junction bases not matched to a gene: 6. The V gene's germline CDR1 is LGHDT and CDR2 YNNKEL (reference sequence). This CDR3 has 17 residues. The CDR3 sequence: CASSPFGLAGGTDTQYF. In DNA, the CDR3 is TGTGCCAGCAGCCCGTTCGGACTAGCGGGGGGAACAGATACGCAGTATTTT.

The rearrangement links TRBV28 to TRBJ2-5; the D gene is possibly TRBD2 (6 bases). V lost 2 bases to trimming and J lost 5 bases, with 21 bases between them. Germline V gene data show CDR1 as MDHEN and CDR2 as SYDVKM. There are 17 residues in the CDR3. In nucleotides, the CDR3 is TGTGCCAGCAGTTTAGTCGGGGAACGCCCGGGGAGGGAGACCCAGTACTTC. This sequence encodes CASSLVGERPGRETQYF.

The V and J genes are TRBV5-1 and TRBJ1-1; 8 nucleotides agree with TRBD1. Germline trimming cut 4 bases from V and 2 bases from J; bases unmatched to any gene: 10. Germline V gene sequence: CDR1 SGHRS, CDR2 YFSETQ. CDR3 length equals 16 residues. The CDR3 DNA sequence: TGCGCCAGCAGCCAAACCTTCGACAGGGGCAACACTGAAGCTTTCTTT. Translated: CASSQTFDRGNTEAFF.

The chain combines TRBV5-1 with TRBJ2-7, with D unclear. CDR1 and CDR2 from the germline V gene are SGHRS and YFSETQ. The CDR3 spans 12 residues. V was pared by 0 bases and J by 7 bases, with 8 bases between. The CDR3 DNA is TGCGCCAGCAGCTTGGCTAGAATGGAGCAGTACTTC. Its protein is CASSLARMEQYF.

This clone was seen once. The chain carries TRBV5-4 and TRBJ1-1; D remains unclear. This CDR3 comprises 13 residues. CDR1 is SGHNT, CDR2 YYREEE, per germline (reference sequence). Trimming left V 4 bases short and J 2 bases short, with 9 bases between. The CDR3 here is CASSRLLNTEAFF. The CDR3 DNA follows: TGTGCCAGCAGCCGCCTATTAAACACTGAAGCTTTCTTT. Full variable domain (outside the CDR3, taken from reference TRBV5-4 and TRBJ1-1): ETGVTQSPTHLIKTRGQQVTLRCSSQSGHNTVSWYQQALGQGPQFIFQYYREEENGRGNFPPRFSGLQFPNYSSELNVNALELDDSALYLCASSRLLNTEAFFGQGTRLTVV.

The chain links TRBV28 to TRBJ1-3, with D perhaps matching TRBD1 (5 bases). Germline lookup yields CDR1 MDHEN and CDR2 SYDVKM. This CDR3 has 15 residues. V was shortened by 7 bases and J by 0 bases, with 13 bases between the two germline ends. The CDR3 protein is CASTTDQLSGNTIYF. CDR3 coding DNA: TGTGCCAGCACGACAGATCAACTCTCTGGAAACACCATATATTTT.

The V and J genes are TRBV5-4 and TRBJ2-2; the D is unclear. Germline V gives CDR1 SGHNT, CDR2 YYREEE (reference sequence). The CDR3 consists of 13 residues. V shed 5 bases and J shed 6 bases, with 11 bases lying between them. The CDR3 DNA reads TGTGCCAGCAGGCCGAGGCCCGCCGGGGAGCTGTTTTTT. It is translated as CASRPRPAGELFF.

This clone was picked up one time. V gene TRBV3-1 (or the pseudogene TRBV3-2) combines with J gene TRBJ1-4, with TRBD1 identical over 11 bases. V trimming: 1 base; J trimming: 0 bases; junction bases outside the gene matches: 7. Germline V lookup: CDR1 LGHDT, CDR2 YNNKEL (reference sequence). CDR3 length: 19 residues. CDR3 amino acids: CASSQGRRGQGATNEKLFF. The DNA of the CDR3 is TGTGCCAGCAGCCAAGGTCGCCGGGGACAGGGGGCAACTAATGAAAAACTGTTTTTT.

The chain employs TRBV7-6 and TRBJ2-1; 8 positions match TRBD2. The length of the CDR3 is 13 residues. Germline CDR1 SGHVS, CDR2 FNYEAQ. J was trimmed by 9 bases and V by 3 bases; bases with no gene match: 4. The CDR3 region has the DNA TGTGCCAGCAGCTTTAATGCGGGAGGTGAGCAGTTCTTC. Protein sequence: CASSFNAGGEQFF.

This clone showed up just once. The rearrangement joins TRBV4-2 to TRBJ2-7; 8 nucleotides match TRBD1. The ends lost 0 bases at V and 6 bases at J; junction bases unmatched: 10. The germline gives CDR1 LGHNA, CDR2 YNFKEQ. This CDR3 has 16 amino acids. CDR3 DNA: TGTGCCAGCAGCCAAGATCTAACAGGGGGGTCACGCGAGCAGTACTTC. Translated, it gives CASSQDLTGGSREQYF.

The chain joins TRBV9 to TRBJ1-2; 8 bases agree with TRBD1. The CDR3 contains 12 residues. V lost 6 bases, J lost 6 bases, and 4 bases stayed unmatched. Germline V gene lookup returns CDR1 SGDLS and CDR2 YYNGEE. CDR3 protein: CASTRQGNGYTF. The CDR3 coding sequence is TGTGCCAGCACTAGACAGGGGAATGGCTACACCTTC. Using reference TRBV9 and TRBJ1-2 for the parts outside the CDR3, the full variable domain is DSGVTQTPKHLITATGQRVTLRCSPRSGDLSVYWYQQSLDQGLQFLIQYYNGEERAKGNILERFSAQQFPDLHSELNLSSLELGDSALYFCASTRQGNGYTFGSGTRLTVV.

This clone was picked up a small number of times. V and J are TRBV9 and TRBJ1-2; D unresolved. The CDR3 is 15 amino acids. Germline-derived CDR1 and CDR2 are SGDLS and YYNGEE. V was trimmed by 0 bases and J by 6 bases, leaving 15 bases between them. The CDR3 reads CASSVGSGSEDGYTF. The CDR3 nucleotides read TGTGCCAGCAGCGTAGGGTCGGGGTCAGAGGATGGCTACACCTTC.

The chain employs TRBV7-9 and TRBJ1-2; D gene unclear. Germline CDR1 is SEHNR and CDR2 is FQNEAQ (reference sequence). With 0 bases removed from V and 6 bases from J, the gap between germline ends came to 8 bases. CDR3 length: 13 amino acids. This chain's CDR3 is CASSLARPDGYTF. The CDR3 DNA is TGTGCCAGCAGCTTAGCTCGACCGGATGGCTACACCTTC.